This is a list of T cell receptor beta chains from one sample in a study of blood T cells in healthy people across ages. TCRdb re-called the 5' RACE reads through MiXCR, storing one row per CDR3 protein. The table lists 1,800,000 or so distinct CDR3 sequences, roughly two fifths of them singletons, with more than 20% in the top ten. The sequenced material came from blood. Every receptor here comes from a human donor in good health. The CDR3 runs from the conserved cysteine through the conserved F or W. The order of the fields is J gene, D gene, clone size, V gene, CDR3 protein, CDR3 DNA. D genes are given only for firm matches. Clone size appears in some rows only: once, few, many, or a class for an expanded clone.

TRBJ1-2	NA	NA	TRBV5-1	CASGLHGTANGYTF	TGCGCCAGCGGTCTACATGGGACGGCGAATGGCTACACCTTC
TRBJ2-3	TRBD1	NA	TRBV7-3	CASSLISGGYTDTQYF	TGTGCCAGCAGCTTAATTTCAGGGGGTTACACAGATACGCAGTATTTT
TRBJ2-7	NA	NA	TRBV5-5	CASSLPGTVEQYF	TGTGCCAGCAGCCTTCCAGGGACTGTCGAGCAGTACTTC
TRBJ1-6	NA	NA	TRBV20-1	CSAGDQNSPLHF	TGCAGTGCTGGGGATCAGAATTCACCCCTCCACTTT
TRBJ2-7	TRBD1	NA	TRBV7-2	CASSQEGQGFHEQYF	TGTGCCAGCAGCCAGGAGGGACAGGGGTTCCACGAGCAGTACTTC
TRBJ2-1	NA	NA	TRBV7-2	CAGGSHRVYNEQFF	TGTGCCGGCGGCTCCCATAGGGTCTACAATGAGCAGTTCTTC
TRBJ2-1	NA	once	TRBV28	CASSLGTGRQFF	TGTGCCAGCAGTTTGGGAACAGGGCGGCAGTTCTTC
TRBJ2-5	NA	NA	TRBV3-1	CASSQAGPGVYF	TGTGCCAGCAGCCAGGCGGGGCCAGGGGTGTACTTC
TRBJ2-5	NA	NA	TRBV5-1	CASNAMSGQETQYF	TGCGCCAGCAACGCAATGTCAGGGCAAGAGACCCAGTACTTC
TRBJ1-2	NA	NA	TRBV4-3	CASSHDTGRLGYGYTF	TGCGCCAGCAGCCATGATACAGGGAGATTAGGCTATGGCTACACCTTC
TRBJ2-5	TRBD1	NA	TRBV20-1	CSASRSVGQGEETQYF	TGCAGTGCTAGCCGATCAGTCGGACAGGGTGAAGAGACCCAGTACTTC
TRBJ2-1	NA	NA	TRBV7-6	CASSLDTSVSNEQFF	TGTGCCAGCAGCTTAGATACCAGTGTTTCCAATGAGCAGTTCTTC
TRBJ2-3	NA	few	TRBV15	CATSRVGQGLGDTQYF	TGTGCCACCAGCAGAGTCGGGCAGGGTTTGGGAGATACGCAGTATTTT
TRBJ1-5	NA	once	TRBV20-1	CSASLRRSQPQHF	TGCAGTGCCAGTCTCCGGAGGTCTCAGCCCCAGCATTTT
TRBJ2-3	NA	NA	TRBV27	CASSPEPSTDTQYF	TGTGCCAGCTCACCCGAACCTAGCACAGATACGCAGTATTTT
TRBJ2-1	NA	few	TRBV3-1	CASSQVIGSNEQFF	TGTGCCAGCAGCCAAGTTATAGGGAGCAATGAGCAGTTCTTC
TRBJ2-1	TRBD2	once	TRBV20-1	CSARDWLAGGDEQFF	TGCAGTGCTAGAGATTGGCTAGCGGGGGGGGATGAGCAGTTCTTC
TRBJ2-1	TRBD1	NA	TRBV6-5	CASLRTGGGEQFF	TGTGCCAGCCTCCGGACAGGGGGTGGTGAGCAGTTCTTC
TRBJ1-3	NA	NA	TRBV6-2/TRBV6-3	CASSLDTGPISGNTIYF	TGTGCCAGCAGTTTGGATACGGGACCGATCTCTGGAAACACCATATATTTT